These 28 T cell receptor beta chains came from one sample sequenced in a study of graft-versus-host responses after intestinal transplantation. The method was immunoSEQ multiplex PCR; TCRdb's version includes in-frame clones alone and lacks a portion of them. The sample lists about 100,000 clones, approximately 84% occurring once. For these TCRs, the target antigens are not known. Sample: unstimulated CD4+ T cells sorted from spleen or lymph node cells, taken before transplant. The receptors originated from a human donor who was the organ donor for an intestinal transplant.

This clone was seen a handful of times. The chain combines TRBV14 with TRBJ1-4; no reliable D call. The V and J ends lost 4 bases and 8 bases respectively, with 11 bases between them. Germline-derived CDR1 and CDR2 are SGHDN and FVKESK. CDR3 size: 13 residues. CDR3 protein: CASSRGPREKLFF. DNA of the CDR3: TGTGCCAGCAGCCGAGGACCTAGGGAAAAACTGTTTTTT.

In nucleotides, the CDR3 is TGTGCCTGGAGTAAAGGGGGGGGTACTGAAGCTTTCTTT. This gives the protein CAWSKGGGTEAFF. The chain couples TRBV30 to TRBJ1-1, with D maybe TRBD1 (6 bases). CDR3 length: 13 residues. The V end lost 2 bases, the J end lost 5 bases, and 12 bases lay between the germline ends. Germline CDR1 and CDR2: GTSNPN and SVGIG (reference sequence).

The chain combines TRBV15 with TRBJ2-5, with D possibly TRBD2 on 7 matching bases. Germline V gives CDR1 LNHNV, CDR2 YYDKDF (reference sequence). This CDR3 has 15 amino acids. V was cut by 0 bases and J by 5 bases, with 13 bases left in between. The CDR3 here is CATSRDWGGQETQYF. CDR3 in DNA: TGTGCCACCAGCAGAGATTGGGGGGGCCAGGAGACCCAGTACTTC.

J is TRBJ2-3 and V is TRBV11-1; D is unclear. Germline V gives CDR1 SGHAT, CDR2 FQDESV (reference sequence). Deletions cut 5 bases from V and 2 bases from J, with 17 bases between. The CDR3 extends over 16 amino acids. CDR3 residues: CASSPGALRATDTQYF. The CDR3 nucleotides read TGTGCCAGCAGCCCCGGAGCTCTTAGGGCCACAGATACGCAGTATTTT.

This chain's CDR3 is CASSYGAPYEQYF. The CDR3, as DNA: TGTGCCAGCAGTTACGGCGCACCCTACGAGCAGTACTTC. V and J are TRBV6-5 and TRBJ2-7, with unresolved D. This CDR3 region has 13 residues. V lost 2 bases and J lost 2, with 7 bases in between. Germline V gives CDR1 MNHEY, CDR2 SVGAGI.

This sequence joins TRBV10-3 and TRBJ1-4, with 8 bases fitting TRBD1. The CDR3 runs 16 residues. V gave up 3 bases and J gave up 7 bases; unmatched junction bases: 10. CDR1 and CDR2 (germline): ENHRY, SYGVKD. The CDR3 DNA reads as TGTGCCATCAGTGACCCAGACAGGGGCCTGGGTGAAAAACTGTTTTTT. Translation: CAISDPDRGLGEKLFF.

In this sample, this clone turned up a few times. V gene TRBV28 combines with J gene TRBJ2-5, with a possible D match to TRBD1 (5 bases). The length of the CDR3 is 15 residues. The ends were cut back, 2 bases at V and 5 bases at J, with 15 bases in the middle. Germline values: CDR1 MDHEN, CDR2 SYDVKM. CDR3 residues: CASSLAVGAQETQYF. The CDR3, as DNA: TGTGCCAGCAGTTTAGCGGTAGGGGCTCAGGAGACCCAGTACTTC.

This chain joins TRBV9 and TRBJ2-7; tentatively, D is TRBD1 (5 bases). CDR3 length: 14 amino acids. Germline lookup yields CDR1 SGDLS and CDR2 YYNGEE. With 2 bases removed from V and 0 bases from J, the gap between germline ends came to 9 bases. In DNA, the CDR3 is TGTGCCAGCAGCGTCACAGGAAGCTCCTACGAGCAGTACTTC. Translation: CASSVTGSSYEQYF. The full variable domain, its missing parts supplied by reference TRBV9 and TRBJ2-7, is DSGVTQTPKHLITATGQRVTLRCSPRSGDLSVYWYQQSLDQGLQFLIQYYNGEERAKGNILERFSAQQFPDLHSELNLSSLELGDSALYFCASSVTGSSYEQYFGPGTRLTVT.

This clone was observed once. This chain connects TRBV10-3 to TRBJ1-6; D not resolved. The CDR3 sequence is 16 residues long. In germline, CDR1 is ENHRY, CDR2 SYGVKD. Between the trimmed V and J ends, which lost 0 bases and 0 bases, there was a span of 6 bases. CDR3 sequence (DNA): TGTGCCATCAGTGAGTCAGGCAGCTCCTATAATTCACCCCTCCACTTT. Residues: CAISESGSSYNSPLHF.

This chain's CDR3 is CASSLQLAVYNEQFF. The CDR3 region has the DNA TGTGCCAGCAGTTTACAGTTAGCGGTGTACAATGAGCAGTTCTTC. The rearrangement links TRBV28 to TRBJ2-1; D perhaps matches TRBD2 (6 bases). This CDR3 is built from 15 residues. Germline values: CDR1 MDHEN, CDR2 SYDVKM. Trimming stripped 2 bases from V and 4 bases from J, with 12 bases between.

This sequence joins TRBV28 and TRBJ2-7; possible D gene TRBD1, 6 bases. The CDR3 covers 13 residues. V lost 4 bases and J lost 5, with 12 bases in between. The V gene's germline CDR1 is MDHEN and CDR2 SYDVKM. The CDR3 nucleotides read TGTGCCAGCAGTTCCAACAGGGCCCACGAGCAGTACTTC. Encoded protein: CASSSNRAHEQYF. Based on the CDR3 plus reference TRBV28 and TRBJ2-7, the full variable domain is DVKVTQSSRYLVKRTGEKVFLECVQDMDHENMFWYRQDPGLGLRLIYFSYDVKMKEKGDIPEGYSVSREKKERFSLILESASTNQTSMYLCASSSNRAHEQYFGPGTRLTVT.

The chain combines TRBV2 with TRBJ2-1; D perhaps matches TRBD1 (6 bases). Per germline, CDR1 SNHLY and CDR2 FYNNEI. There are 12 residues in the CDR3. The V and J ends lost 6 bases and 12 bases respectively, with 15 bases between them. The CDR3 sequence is CASSSTGIGQFF. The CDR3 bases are TGTGCCAGCAGCAGTACAGGGATAGGGCAGTTCTTC.

CDR3 loop: CASTGTASYEQYF. The CDR3 DNA sequence: TGTGCCAGCACAGGGACGGCCTCCTACGAGCAGTACTTC. This chain joins TRBV25-1 and TRBJ2-7; either TRBD1 or TRBD2 may fit D (5 bases each). Germline V gene data show CDR1 as MGHDK and CDR2 as SYGVNS. This CDR3 comprises 13 residues. Trimming stripped 7 bases from V and 0 bases from J, with 10 bases between.

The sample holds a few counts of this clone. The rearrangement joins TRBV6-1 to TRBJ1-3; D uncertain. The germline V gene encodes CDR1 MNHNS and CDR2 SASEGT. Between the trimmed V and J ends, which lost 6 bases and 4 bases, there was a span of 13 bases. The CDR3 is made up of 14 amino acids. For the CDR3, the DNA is TGTGCCAGCAGAGCGGACCCGTCGGGAAACACCATATATTTT. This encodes CASRADPSGNTIYF.

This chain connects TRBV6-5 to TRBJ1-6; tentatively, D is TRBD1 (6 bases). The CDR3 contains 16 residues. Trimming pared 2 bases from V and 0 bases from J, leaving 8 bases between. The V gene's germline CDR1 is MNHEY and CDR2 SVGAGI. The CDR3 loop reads CASSYTGSSYNSPLHF. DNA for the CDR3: TGTGCCAGCAGTTACACAGGGAGCTCCTATAATTCACCCCTCCACTTT.

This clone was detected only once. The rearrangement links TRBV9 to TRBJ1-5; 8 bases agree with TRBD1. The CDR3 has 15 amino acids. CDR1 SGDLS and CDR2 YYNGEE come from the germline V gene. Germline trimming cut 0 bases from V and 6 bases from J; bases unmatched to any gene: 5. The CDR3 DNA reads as TGTGCCAGCAGCGTAGGGTCAGGGGGCACTCAGCCCCAGCATTTT. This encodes CASSVGSGGTQPQHF.

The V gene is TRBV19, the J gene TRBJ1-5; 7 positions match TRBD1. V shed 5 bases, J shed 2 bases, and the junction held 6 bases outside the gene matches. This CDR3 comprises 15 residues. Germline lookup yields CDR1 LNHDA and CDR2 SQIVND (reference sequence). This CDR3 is CASSEQGTGNQPQHF. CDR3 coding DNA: TGTGCCAGTAGTGAACAGGGGACTGGCAATCAGCCCCAGCATTTT.

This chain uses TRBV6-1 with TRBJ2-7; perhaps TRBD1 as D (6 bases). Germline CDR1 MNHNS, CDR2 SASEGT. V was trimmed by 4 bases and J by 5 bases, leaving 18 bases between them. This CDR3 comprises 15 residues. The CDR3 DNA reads TGTGCCAGCAGTGTCCAGGGGCGCACAGAGGACGAGCAGTACTTC. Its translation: CASSVQGRTEDEQYF.

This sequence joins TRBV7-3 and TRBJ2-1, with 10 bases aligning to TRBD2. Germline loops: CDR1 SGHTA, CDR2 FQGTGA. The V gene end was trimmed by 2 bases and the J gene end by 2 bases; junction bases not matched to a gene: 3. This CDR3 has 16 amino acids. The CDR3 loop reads CASSLALAGAYNEQFF. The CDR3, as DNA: TGTGCCAGCAGCTTAGCTCTAGCGGGGGCCTACAATGAGCAGTTCTTC.

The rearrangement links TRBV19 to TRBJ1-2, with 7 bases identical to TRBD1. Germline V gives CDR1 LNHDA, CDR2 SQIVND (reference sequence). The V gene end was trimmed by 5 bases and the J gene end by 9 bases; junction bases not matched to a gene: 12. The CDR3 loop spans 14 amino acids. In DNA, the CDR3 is TGTGCCAGTAGTGTGACAGGGCCCGGTGCTAGCTACACCTTC. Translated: CASSVTGPGASYTF.

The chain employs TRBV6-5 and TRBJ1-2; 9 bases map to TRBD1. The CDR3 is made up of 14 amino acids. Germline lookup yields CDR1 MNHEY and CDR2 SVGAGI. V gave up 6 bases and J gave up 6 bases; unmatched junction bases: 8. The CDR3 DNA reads TGTGCCAGCAGCCCGTGGGACAGGGTACATGGCTACACCTTC. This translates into CASSPWDRVHGYTF.

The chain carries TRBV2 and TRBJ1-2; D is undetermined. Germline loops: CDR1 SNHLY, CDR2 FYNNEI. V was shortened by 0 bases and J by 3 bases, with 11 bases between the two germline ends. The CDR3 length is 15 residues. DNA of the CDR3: TGTGCCAGCAGTGAAGCGAACTACGGATACTATGGCTACACCTTC. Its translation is CASSEANYGYYGYTF.

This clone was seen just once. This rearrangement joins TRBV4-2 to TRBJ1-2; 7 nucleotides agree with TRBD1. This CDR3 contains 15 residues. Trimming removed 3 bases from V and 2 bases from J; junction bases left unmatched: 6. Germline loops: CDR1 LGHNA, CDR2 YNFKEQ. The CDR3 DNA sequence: TGTGCCAGCAGCCAGGAGGAACAGGGGAACTATGGCTACACCTTC. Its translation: CASSQEEQGNYGYTF.

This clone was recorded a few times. CDR3 in DNA: TGTGCCAGCAGCAATGCGTCTAGCGGAAGCCTTATCGTGGTTAATGAGCAGTTCTTC. Residues: CASSNASSGSLIVVNEQFF. This chain uses TRBV21-1 with TRBJ2-1; TRBD2 is the table's D call and was not checked against the DNA. TRBV21-1 is a documented pseudogene. This CDR3 region has 19 residues.

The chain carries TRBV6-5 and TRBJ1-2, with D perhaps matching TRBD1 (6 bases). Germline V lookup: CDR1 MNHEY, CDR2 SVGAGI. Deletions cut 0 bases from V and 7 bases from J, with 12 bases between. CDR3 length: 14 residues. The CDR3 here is CASSYSTGISGYTF. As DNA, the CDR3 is TGTGCCAGCAGTTACTCAACAGGGATAAGTGGCTACACCTTC.

The chain's CDR3 is CASRILAGASYEQYF. CDR3 DNA: TGTGCCAGCAGGATACTAGCGGGGGCTTCCTACGAGCAGTACTTC. The chain combines TRBV6-5 with TRBJ2-7; 11 nucleotides agree with TRBD2. This CDR3 is built from 15 residues. The germline gives CDR1 MNHEY, CDR2 SVGAGI. The ends lost 6 bases at V and 1 base at J; junction bases unmatched: 5.

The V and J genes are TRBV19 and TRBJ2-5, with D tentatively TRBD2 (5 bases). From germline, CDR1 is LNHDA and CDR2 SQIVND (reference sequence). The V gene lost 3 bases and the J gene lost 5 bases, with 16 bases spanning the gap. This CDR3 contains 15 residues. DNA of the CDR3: TGTGCCAGTAGTATTCGAAAGGGTCGGGATGAGACCCAGTACTTC. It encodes CASSIRKGRDETQYF.

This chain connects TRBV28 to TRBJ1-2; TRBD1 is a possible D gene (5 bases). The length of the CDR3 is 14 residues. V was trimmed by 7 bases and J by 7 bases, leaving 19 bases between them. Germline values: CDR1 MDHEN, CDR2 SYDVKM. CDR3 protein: CASTTELQVRGYTF. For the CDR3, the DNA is TGTGCCAGCACCACGGAATTACAGGTGCGTGGCTACACCTTC.